This is a list of T cell receptor beta chains from one sample in a study of blood T cell repertoires in COVID-19. Some clones are missing from TCRdb's copy, which holds only in-frame ones; the method was immunoSEQ multiplex PCR. Here the sample spans tens of thousands of clones, roughly 88% being singletons. Sequencing was carried out using peripheral blood. The source is an elderly woman with active or convalescent COVID-19. CDR3s include the opening cysteine and the closing phenylalanine or tryptophan. The D gene is left open where the match is weak. Expanded clones get a size class; other rows say once, few or many, or leave the size out.

TRBV7-9	.	TRBJ2-1	.	TGTGCCAGCAGCACCCCTGGCGAGCAGTTCTTC	CASSTPGEQFF
TRBV7-9	.	TRBJ2-3	.	TGTGCCAGCAGCTTAAGCGTGATAGATACGCAGTATTTT	CASSLSVIDTQYF
TRBV18	.	TRBJ1-5	.	TGTGCCAGCTCACCATCCAGTAGCAATCAGCCCCAGCATTTT	CASSPSSSNQPQHF
TRBV4-3	.	TRBJ2-2	.	TGCGCCAGCAGCCAAGAGCCCAGCGGTAACTCGGCCGGGGAGCTGTTTTTT	CASSQEPSGNSAGELFF
TRBV18	TRBD2	TRBJ2-7	once	TGTGCCAGCTCACCACCGGGCGGGGGACGGATTAGGCAGTACTTC	CASSPPGGGRIRQYF
TRBV6-1	TRBD1	TRBJ2-3	.	TGTGCCAGCAGTGAAGAAAGGGGGCCCACAGATACGCAGTATTTT	CASSEERGPTDTQYF
TRBV3-1/TRBV3-2	TRBD2	TRBJ2-7	.	TGTGCCAGCAGCCAAGATAAAGCGGGATCCTACGAGCAGTACTTC	CASSQDKAGSYEQYF
TRBV7-9	.	TRBJ1-1	.	TGTGCCAGCAGCAAAGCTCTGGGGCGGACTGAAGCTTTCTTT	CASSKALGRTEAFF
TRBV6-5	.	TRBJ1-5	few	TGTGCCAGCAGTTACTCAGGACAGCCTAATCAGCCCCAGCATTTT	CASSYSGQPNQPQHF
TRBV3-1/TRBV3-2	TRBD1	TRBJ1-2	.	TGTGCCAGCAGCCAAGGTAGGGCAGGGGGAAGTGGCTACACCTTC	CASSQGRAGGSGYTF
TRBV24-1	.	TRBJ2-3	once	TGTGCCACCAGTGATACCAGCGGTGGAGGCGATACGCAGTATTTT	CATSDTSGGGDTQYF
TRBV7-2	.	TRBJ1-3	few	TGTGCCAGCAGCTTAGTCTCGACAGGAAACACCATATATTTT	CASSLVSTGNTIYF
TRBV13	.	TRBJ1-4	.	TGTGCCAGCAGTCTAGGACAGCTTTCTAATGAAAAACTGTTTTTT	CASSLGQLSNEKLFF
TRBV18	.	TRBJ2-2	.	TGTGCCAGCTCACCACCTAACAGAGACACCGGGGAGCTGTTTTTT	CASSPPNRDTGELFF
TRBV4-3	TRBD1	TRBJ1-2	.	TGCGCCAGCAGCCAACCTGGGACAGGGGTGGGTGGCTACACCTTC	CASSQPGTGVGGYTF
TRBV27	.	TRBJ2-2	.	TGTGCCAGCAGTCCCCGTAGCTTGGACACCGGGGAGCTGTTTTTT	CASSPRSLDTGELFF